The entry that follows covers one TCR beta chain sequence. The data belong to a study of blood T cell repertoires in COVID-19. Study-wide background: Both acute and convalescent COVID-19 samples were obtained from the United States, Italy and Spain. The cDNA or gDNA used as material had been derived from T cells, B-cell-depleted T cells, or PBMCs.

Original handling: Scientists estimated how many nucleated cells there were by amplifying reference gene primers. TCRdb's table, derived via immunoSEQ multiplex PCR, lists solely in-frame clones and lacks some. The V and J calls and clone size come from that table; D and trimming were worked out from the DNA. This table has some 250,000 clones, roughly 89% appearing once. Sample: peripheral blood. The TCR was taken from a man aged 25 to 45 who had recovered from COVID-19.

DNA of the CDR3: TGTGCCAGCTCAGGCGGGCGGAGAGACACTGAAGCTTTCTTT. This encodes CASSGGRRDTEAFF. The rearrangement links TRBV18 to TRBJ1-1; D unresolved. CDR1 is KGHSH, CDR2 LQKENI, per germline. The CDR3 runs to 14 residues. The V end was cut by 5 bases, the J end by 3 bases, with 13 bases between.